The clone carrying this T cell receptor (beta chain) was counted only a few times. The sample comes from a study of spatial heterogeneity in lung cancer. As for the study in general: Detected beta-chain sequences consistently exceeded alpha-chain sequences. Unique TCR and UMI combinations averaged more than ten appearances each in raw reads.

Carried by each TCR cDNA molecule was a unique molecular identifier. A single record per CDR3 protein comes from TCRdb applying MiXCR to the 5' RACE reads. The sample lists 60,000 to 80,000 distinct CDR3 sequences, about an eighth occurring once. Time point reported: sample taken at primary tumor resection. Whole RNA was taken from tumor, nontumor lung or frozen PBMC; it was then sequenced unsorted. Samples came from 60 to 75 TRACERx patients with untreated early-stage lung cancer. V lost 5 bases to trimming and J lost 1 base, with 12 bases between them. The CDR3 has 14 residues. Germline V gene lookup returns CDR1 DFQATT and CDR2 SNEGSKA (reference sequence).

The TCR sequence derives from a male donor with early-stage non-small cell lung cancer. The source material was PBMCs, sampled at surgery. The chain recombines TRBV20-1 with TRBJ1-3; D call uncertain. The CDR3 loop reads CSAPPAGSGNTIYF. DNA for the CDR3: TGCAGTGCTCCCCCAGCGGGGTCTGGAAACACCATATATTTT.